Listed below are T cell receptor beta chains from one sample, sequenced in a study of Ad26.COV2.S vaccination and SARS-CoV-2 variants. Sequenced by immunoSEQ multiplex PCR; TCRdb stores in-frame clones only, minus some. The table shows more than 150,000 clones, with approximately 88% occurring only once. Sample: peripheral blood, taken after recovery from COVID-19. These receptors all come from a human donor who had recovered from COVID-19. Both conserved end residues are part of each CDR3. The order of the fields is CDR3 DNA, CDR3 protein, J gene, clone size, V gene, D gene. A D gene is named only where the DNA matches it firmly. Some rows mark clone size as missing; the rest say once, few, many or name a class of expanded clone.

CDR3 DNA: TGTGCCAGCAGTCCACTACCAGGGGGCGGGTCCTATAATTCACCCCTCCACTTT; CDR3 protein: CASSPLPGGGSYNSPLHF; J gene: TRBJ1-6; clone size: -; V gene: TRBV28; D gene: TRBD1
CDR3 DNA: TGTGCCAGCAGCCCTATGGTACAGAAAAACACCGGGGAGCTGTTTTTT; CDR3 protein: CASSPMVQKNTGELFF; J gene: TRBJ2-2; clone size: -; V gene: TRBV3-1/TRBV3-2; D gene: -
CDR3 DNA: TGTGCCAGCAGTGATCCCTCACTTGAGGGCGAGCAGTACTTC; CDR3 protein: CASSDPSLEGEQYF; J gene: TRBJ2-7; clone size: -; V gene: TRBV2; D gene: -
CDR3 DNA: TGTGCCATCAACCCTAGCGGGAACTACGAGCAGTACTTC; CDR3 protein: CAINPSGNYEQYF; J gene: TRBJ2-7; clone size: -; V gene: TRBV10-3; D gene: TRBD2
CDR3 DNA: TGTGCCAGCAGCGTAGGAAGCGGAGCGGGGGCGGCAGATACGCAGTATTTT; CDR3 protein: CASSVGSGAGAADTQYF; J gene: TRBJ2-3; clone size: -; V gene: TRBV9; D gene: TRBD2
CDR3 DNA: TGTGCCAGCAGCTTGGAGACAGGGGGCGAGCAGTACTTC; CDR3 protein: CASSLETGGEQYF; J gene: TRBJ2-7; clone size: once; V gene: TRBV7-2; D gene: TRBD1
CDR3 DNA: TGTGCCAGCAGTTTCGGGACAACAATGAACACTGAAGCTTTCTTT; CDR3 protein: CASSFGTTMNTEAFF; J gene: TRBJ1-1; clone size: -; V gene: TRBV27; D gene: -
CDR3 DNA: TGTGCCAGCAGCAAAGTCCTGGCAGGGTCGACGGCTGGGGCCAACGTCCTGACTTTC; CDR3 protein: CASSKVLAGSTAGANVLTF; J gene: TRBJ2-6; clone size: -; V gene: TRBV21-1; D gene: -
CDR3 DNA: TGTGCCAGCAGCCAGGGACAGGGGGCAGGCATTCAGTACTTC; CDR3 protein: CASSQGQGAGIQYF; J gene: TRBJ2-4; clone size: -; V gene: TRBV3-1/TRBV3-2; D gene: TRBD1
CDR3 DNA: TGTGCCACCAGCAAAAAAAGGGCGGGAAACACCATATATTTT; CDR3 protein: CATSKKRAGNTIYF; J gene: TRBJ1-3; clone size: -; V gene: TRBV15; D gene: -
CDR3 DNA: TGTGCCAGCAGCTTAAACTTAGGGGGGGCCGGCGGGGAGCTGTTTTTT; CDR3 protein: CASSLNLGGAGGELFF; J gene: TRBJ2-2; clone size: -; V gene: TRBV7-8; D gene: -
CDR3 DNA: TGTGCCAGCAGCCAAGACAGGTGGGCTGGCTATACCGGGGAGCTGTTTTTT; CDR3 protein: CASSQDRWAGYTGELFF; J gene: TRBJ2-2; clone size: -; V gene: TRBV3-1/TRBV3-2; D gene: -
CDR3 DNA: TGTGCCATCAGGGAGGGGACGGGCGAGCAGTACTTC; CDR3 protein: CAIREGTGEQYF; J gene: TRBJ2-7; clone size: -; V gene: TRBV6-5; D gene: TRBD2
CDR3 DNA: TGCGCCAGCAGTCAGGGGAGAGGAAACGAGCAGTACTTC; CDR3 protein: CASSQGRGNEQYF; J gene: TRBJ2-7; clone size: -; V gene: TRBV23-1; D gene: -
CDR3 DNA: TGTGCCAGCACCTCTGGACAGGAGAATTCACCCCTCCACTTT; CDR3 protein: CASTSGQENSPLHF; J gene: TRBJ1-6; clone size: -; V gene: TRBV11-3; D gene: TRBD1
CDR3 DNA: TGTGCCAGCAGCTTAGCTAACCTAGCGGGGGGATACAATGAGCAGTTCTTC; CDR3 protein: CASSLANLAGGYNEQFF; J gene: TRBJ2-1; clone size: -; V gene: TRBV7-6; D gene: TRBD2
CDR3 DNA: TGTGCCAGCAGTTTATCAGGGAATGGCTACACCTTC; CDR3 protein: CASSLSGNGYTF; J gene: TRBJ1-2; clone size: -; V gene: TRBV27; D gene: -
CDR3 DNA: TGTGCCAGCACCCGCGGGGGGATTGATGAGCAGTTCTTC; CDR3 protein: CASTRGGIDEQFF; J gene: TRBJ2-1; clone size: -; V gene: TRBV28; D gene: TRBD2
CDR3 DNA: TGTGCCAGCAGCCTTTTGGACACCTCTCTGGGTTACGAGCAGTACTTC; CDR3 protein: CASSLLDTSLGYEQYF; J gene: TRBJ2-7; clone size: -; V gene: TRBV5-5; D gene: -
CDR3 DNA: TGTGCCAGCAGCGCCCTCTTTTATACGCAGTATTTT; CDR3 protein: CASSALFYTQYF; J gene: TRBJ2-3; clone size: -; V gene: TRBV6-2/TRBV6-3; D gene: -
CDR3 DNA: TGTGCCAGCAGTTTTAGCGGGAGAGGGACCGGGGAGCTGTTTTTT; CDR3 protein: CASSFSGRGTGELFF; J gene: TRBJ2-2; clone size: -; V gene: TRBV6-5; D gene: TRBD2
CDR3 DNA: TGTGCCAGCAGTTTTAGGCGGGGGAGTTACAATGAGCAGTTCTTC; CDR3 protein: CASSFRRGSYNEQFF; J gene: TRBJ2-1; clone size: few; V gene: TRBV28; D gene: TRBD2
CDR3 DNA: TGTGCCAGCAGCTCCCGACGGACAGGGGGCACTGAGACCCAGTACTTC; CDR3 protein: CASSSRRTGGTETQYF; J gene: TRBJ2-5; clone size: -; V gene: TRBV7-9; D gene: TRBD1